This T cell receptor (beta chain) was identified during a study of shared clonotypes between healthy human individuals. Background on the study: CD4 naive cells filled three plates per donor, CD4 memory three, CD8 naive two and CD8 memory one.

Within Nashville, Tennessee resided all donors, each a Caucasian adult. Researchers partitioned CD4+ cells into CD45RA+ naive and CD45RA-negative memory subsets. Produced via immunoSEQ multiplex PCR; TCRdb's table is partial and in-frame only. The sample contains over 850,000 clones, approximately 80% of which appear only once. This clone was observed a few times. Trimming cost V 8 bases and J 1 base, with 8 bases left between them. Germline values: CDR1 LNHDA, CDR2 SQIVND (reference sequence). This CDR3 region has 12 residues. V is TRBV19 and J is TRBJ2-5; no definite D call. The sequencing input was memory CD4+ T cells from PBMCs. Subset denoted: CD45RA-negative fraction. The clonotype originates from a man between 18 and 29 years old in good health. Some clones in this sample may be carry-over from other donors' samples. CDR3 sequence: CASGRIQETQYF. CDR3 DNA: TGTGCCAGTGGAAGGATCCAAGAGACCCAGTACTTC.